Listed below are T cell receptor beta chains from one sample, sequenced in a study of T cells in Graves' hyperthyroidism and ophthalmopathy. TCRdb reprocessed the multiplex PCR reads with MiXCR, giving one entry per CDR3 protein. This table holds a few hundred thousand distinct CDR3 sequences, around 14% found once. The sequenced sample consisted of blood. These receptors all come from a woman in her thirties with Graves' hyperthyroidism that later progressed to Graves' ophthalmopathy. Each CDR3 is given with its conserved first and last residue. D genes are given only for firm matches. Not every row has a clone size; where given, it reads once, few, many or a size class.

TRBJ1-1 | - | TRBV4-1 | 18 | - | CASSQEPSQSRMNTEAFF | TGCGCCAGCAGCCAAGAGCCTTCACAAAGCCGTATGAACACTGAAGCTTTCTTT
TRBJ1-2 | - | TRBV19 | 14 | - | CASRDGGPNYGYTF | TGTGCCAGTAGGGACGGCGGTCCTAACTATGGCTACACCTTC
TRBJ2-3 | TRBD2 | TRBV18 | 15 | few | CASSPAGGPTDTQYF | TGTGCCAGCTCACCAGCGGGAGGGCCCACAGATACGCAGTATTTT
TRBJ1-2 | TRBD1 | TRBV6-5 | 15 | few | CASSYSIQGAYGYTF | TGTGCCAGCAGTTACTCGATACAGGGGGCCTATGGCTACACCTTC
TRBJ2-7 | - | TRBV7-2 | 15 | few | CASSFERQSSYEQYF | TGTGCCAGCAGCTTCGAGAGGCAGAGCTCCTACGAGCAGTACTTC
TRBJ2-1 | TRBD2 | TRBV24-1 | 17 | many | CATSDHPTSGIYNEQFF | TGTGCCACCAGTGACCATCCGACTAGCGGGATATACAATGAGCAGTTCTTC
TRBJ2-2 | - | TRBV2 | 15 | many | CASSRQGRETGELFF | TGTGCCAGCAGCCGTCAAGGGAGAGAAACCGGGGAGCTGTTTTTT
TRBJ2-7 | TRBD1 | TRBV29-1 | 13 | many | CSVVRTGGHEQYF | TGCAGCGTTGTGCGGACAGGGGGACACGAGCAGTACTTC
TRBJ2-1 | TRBD2 | TRBV28 | 19 | many | CASSLRKTSGRAIVNEQFF | TGTGCCAGCAGTTTACGCAAGACTAGCGGGAGGGCCATAGTCAATGAGCAGTTCTTC
TRBJ1-4 | - | TRBV12-3/TRBV12-4 | 17 | many | CASSSQGTKTGGEKLFF | TGTGCCAGCAGTTCACAAGGCACGAAAACGGGAGGTGAAAAACTGTTTTTT
TRBJ1-1 | - | TRBV20-1 | 14 | - | CSARGGSLNTEAFF | TGCAGTGCTAGAGGGGGCAGCTTGAACACTGAAGCTTTCTTT
TRBJ2-7 | TRBD2 | TRBV30 | 15 | - | CAWSHGAGGPYEQYF | TGTGCCTGGAGCCATGGGGCGGGAGGGCCCTACGAGCAGTACTTC
TRBJ2-7 | TRBD1 | TRBV28 | 13 | - | CASSRTGWYEQYF | TGTGCCAGCAGTCGGACAGGGTGGTACGAGCAGTACTTC
TRBJ1-2 | - | TRBV6-1 | 15 | many | CASSYEVPPLVGYTF | TGTGCCAGCAGTTACGAAGTTCCTCCCCTAGTTGGCTACACCTTC
TRBJ2-3 | - | TRBV6-8 | 15 | - | CASNSPGWATDTQYF | TGTGCCAGCAATTCTCCCGGCTGGGCCACAGATACGCAGTATTTT
TRBJ2-5 | TRBD2 | TRBV11-2 | 15 | - | CASSLRGTSGWTQYF | TGTGCCAGCAGCTTAAGGGGGACTAGCGGATGGACCCAGTACTTC
TRBJ2-3 | TRBD1 | TRBV12-3/TRBV12-4 | 19 | many | CASSPPGQGIPTSTDTQYF | TGTGCCAGCAGTCCTCCGGGACAGGGGATCCCCACAAGCACAGATACGCAGTATTTT
TRBJ1-5 | - | TRBV24-1 | 12 | many | CATSDSDQPQHF | TGTGCCACCAGTGATTCGGATCAGCCCCAGCATTTT
TRBJ1-5 | - | TRBV2 | 16 | many | CASSEAGVFSNQPQHF | TGTGCCAGCAGTGAAGCGGGTGTTTTTAGCAATCAGCCCCAGCATTTT
TRBJ2-1 | TRBD2 | TRBV30 | 15 | few | CAWKTSGPAMDEQFF | TGTGCCTGGAAAACTAGCGGCCCTGCGATGGATGAGCAGTTCTTC
TRBJ1-2 | TRBD1 | TRBV27 | 14 | - | CASSPLGGGNGYTF | TGTGCCAGCAGTCCGCTAGGAGGGGGCAACGGCTACACCTTC
TRBJ2-1 | - | TRBV6-2/TRBV6-3 | 14 | few | CASSSPAGRNEQFF | TGTGCCAGCAGTTCCCCGGCTGGTCGAAATGAGCAGTTCTTC
TRBJ2-3 | - | TRBV28 | 15 | many | CASSLTGPSTDTQYF | TGTGCCAGCAGTTTAACGGGACCAAGCACAGATACGCAGTATTTT
TRBJ2-3 | TRBD2 | TRBV28 | 18 | many | CASSLGGHSGSITDTQYF | TGTGCCAGCAGTTTGGGGGGCCACAGCGGGAGCATCACAGATACGCAGTATTTT